The clone carrying this T cell receptor (beta chain) was found once. As yet, its antigen is unknown. The sample comes from a study of cytomegalovirus exposure and HLA in healthy donors. CDR1 is SNHLY and CDR2 is FYNNEI in the germline V gene. The CDR3 runs to 14 residues. V gave up 8 bases and J gave up 5 bases, with 17 bases separating them. Study-wide findings and caveats: The dataset shows that most TCR sequences were rare, while some public TCRs occurred in many donors. As a later analysis revealed, the rate of TCR association differed by HLA locus, with DRB1 most and HLA-C fewest. Later analysis demonstrated an association between a missense DCLRE1C variant and TCR beta V- and J-gene trimming.

The PCR had 60 Vbeta and 13 Jbeta primers. Clones were read by immunoSEQ multiplex PCR, and TCRdb kept only the in-frame ones, dropping some. The table lists around 90,000 clones, around nine tenths of them singletons. The J gene is TRBJ2-3, the V gene TRBV2, with D perhaps TRBD1 (5 bases). This sequence was found in a young man in good health and CMV-seropositive. What was sequenced was PBMCs. The CDR3 region has the DNA TGTGCCAGCGATTACAGTGGGGCCGGAGATACGCAGTATTTT. It specifies CASDYSGAGDTQYF.